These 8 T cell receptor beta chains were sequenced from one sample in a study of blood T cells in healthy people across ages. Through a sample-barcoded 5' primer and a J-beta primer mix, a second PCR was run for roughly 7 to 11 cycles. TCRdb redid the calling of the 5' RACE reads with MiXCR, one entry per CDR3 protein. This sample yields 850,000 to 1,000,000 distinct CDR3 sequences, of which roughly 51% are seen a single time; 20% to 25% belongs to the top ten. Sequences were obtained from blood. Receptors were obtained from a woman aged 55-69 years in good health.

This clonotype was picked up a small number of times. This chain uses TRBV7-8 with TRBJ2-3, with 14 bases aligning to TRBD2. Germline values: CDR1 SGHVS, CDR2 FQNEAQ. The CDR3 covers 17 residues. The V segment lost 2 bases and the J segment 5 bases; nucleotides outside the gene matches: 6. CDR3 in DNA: TGTGCCAGCAGCTTATTCGCCGGGACTAGCGGGAGAGATACGCAGTATTTT. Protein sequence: CASSLFAGTSGRDTQYF. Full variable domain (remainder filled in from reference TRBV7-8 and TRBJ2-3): GAGVSQSPRYKVAKRGQDVALRCDPISGHVSLFWYQQALGQGPEFLTYFQNEAQLDKSGLPSDRFFAERPEGSVSTLKIQRTQQEDSAVYLCASSLFAGTSGRDTQYFGPGTRLTVL.

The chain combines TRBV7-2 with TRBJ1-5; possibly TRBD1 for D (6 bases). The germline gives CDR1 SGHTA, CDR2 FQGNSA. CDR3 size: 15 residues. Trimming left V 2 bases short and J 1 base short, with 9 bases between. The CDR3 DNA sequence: TGTGCCAGCAGCTTATCCGGGACAAGCAATCAGCCCCAGCATTTT. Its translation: CASSLSGTSNQPQHF. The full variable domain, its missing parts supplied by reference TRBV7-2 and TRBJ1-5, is GAGVSQSPSNKVTEKGKDVELRCDPISGHTALYWYRQSLGQGLEFLIYFQGNSAPDKSGLPSDRFSAERTGGSVSTLTIQRTQQEDSAVYLCASSLSGTSNQPQHFGDGTRLSIL.

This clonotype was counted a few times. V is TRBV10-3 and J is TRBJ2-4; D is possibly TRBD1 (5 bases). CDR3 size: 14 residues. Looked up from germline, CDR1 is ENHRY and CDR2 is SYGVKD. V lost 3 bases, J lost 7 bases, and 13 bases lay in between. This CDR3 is CAISDDSGVNIQYF. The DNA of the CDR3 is TGTGCCATCAGTGATGACAGTGGGGTTAACATTCAGTACTTC.

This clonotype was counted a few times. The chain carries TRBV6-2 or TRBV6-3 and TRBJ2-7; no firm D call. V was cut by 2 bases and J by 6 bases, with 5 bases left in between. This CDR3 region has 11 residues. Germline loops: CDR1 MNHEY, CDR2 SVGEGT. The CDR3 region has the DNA TGTGCCAGCAGTTACGAACGCGAGCAGTACTTC. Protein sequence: CASSYEREQYF.

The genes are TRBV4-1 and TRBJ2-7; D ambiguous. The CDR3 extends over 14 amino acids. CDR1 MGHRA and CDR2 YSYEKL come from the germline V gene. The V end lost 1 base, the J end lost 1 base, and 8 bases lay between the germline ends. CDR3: CASSQVIESYEQYF. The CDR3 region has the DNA TGCGCCAGCAGCCAAGTTATCGAATCCTACGAGCAGTACTTC.

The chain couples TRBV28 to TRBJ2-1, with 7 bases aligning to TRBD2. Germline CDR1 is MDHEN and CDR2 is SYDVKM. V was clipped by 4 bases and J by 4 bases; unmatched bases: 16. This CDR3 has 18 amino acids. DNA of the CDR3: TGTGCCAGCAGTTCCGGGAGCGGGACCTCAAATTTGTACAATGAGCAGTTCTTC. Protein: CASSSGSGTSNLYNEQFF. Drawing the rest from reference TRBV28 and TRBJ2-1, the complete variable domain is DVKVTQSSRYLVKRTGEKVFLECVQDMDHENMFWYRQDPGLGLRLIYFSYDVKMKEKGDIPEGYSVSREKKERFSLILESASTNQTSMYLCASSSGSGTSNLYNEQFFGPGTRLTVL.

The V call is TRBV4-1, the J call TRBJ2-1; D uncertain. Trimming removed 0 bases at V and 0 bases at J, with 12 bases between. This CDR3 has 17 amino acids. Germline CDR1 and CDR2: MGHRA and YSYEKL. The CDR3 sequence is CASSQEAGQDSYNEQFF. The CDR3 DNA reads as TGCGCCAGCAGCCAAGAAGCTGGCCAGGACTCCTACAATGAGCAGTTCTTC.

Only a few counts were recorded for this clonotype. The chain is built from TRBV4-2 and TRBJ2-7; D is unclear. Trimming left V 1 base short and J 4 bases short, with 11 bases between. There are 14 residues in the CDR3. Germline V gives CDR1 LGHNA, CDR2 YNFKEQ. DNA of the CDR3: TGTGCCAGCAGCCAAGCCGGTCTAGGATACGAGCAGTACTTC. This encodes CASSQAGLGYEQYF.